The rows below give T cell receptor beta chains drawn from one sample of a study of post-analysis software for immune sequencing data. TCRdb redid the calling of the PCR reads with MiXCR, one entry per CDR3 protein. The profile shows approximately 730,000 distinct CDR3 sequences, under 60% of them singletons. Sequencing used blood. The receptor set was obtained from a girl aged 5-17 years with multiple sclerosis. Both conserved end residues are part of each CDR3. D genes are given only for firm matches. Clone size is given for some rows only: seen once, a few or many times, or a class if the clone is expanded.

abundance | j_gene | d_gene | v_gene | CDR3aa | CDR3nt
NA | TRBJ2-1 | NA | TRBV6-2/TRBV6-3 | CASSYSSGTGEIAGDQEQFF | TGTGCCAGCAGTTACTCTTCCGGGACAGGGGAAATAGCGGGAGACCAAGAGCAGTTCTTC
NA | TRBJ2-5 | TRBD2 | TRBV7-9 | CASSLVSGAYNEQYF | TGTGCCAGCAGCTTAGTTAGCGGGGCCTACAATGAGCAGTACTTC
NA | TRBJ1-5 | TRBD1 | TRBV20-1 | CSARARTGNNQPQHF | TGCAGTGCTAGAGCAAGGACAGGGAACAATCAGCCCCAGCATTTT
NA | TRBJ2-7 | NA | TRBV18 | CASSPPGQVHEQYF | TGTGCCAGCTCACCACCAGGGCAAGTCCACGAGCAGTACTTC
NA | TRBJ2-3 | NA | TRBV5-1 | CASSLAGTVTDTQYF | TGCGCCAGCAGCTTGGCCGGGACGGTGACAGATACGCAGTATTTT
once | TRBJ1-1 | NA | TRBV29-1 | CSGTTGTAFF | TGCAGCGGTACGACAGGAACAGCTTTCTTT
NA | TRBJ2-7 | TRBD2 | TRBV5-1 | CASSSTGLAGYEQYF | TGCGCCAGCAGCTCTACGGGACTAGCGGGCTACGAGCAGTACTTC
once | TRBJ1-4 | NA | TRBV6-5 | CASSYPQSMARKATNEKLFF | TGTGCCAGCAGTTACCCGCAGTCAATGGCCAGAAAAGCAACTAATGAAAAACTGTTTTTT
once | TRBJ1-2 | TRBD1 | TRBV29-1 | CSASDRGYGYTF | TGCAGCGCTTCCGACAGGGGCTATGGCTACACCTTC
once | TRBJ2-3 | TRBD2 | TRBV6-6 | CASSYRASGVADTQYF | TGTGCCAGCAGTTACCGGGCTAGCGGGGTCGCAGATACGCAGTATTTT
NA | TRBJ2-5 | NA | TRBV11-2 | CASSRSWEETQYF | TGTGCCAGCAGCCGCTCCTGGGAAGAGACCCAGTACTTC
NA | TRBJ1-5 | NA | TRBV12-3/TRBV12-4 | CASSGRAEGNQPQHF | TGTGCCAGCAGTGGGAGGGCTGAGGGCAATCAGCCCCAGCATTTT
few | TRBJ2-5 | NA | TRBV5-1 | CASSLPPGGEQYF | TGCGCCAGCAGCTTGCCCCCCGGAGGTGAGCAGTACTTC
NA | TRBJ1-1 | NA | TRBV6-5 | CASSTPAGMGTEAFF | TGTGCCAGCTCAACCCCGGCGGGGATGGGAACTGAAGCTTTCTTT
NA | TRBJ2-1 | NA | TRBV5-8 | CASSSIKDEQFF | TGTGCCAGCAGCTCGATTAAAGATGAGCAGTTCTTC
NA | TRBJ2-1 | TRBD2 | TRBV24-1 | CATSESLAGGWYNEQFF | TGTGCCACCAGTGAATCACTAGCGGGAGGGTGGTACAATGAGCAGTTCTTC
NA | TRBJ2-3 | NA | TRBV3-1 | CASSQEQRDPRAQYF | TGTGCCAGCAGCCAAGAGCAACGCGATCCCAGGGCGCAGTATTTT
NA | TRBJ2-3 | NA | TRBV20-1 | CSVLTAGDTQYF | TGCAGTGTGCTAACTGCAGGAGATACGCAGTATTTT
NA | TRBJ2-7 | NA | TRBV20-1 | CSAGQPYEQYF | TGCAGTGCTGGCCAACCCTACGAGCAGTACTTC
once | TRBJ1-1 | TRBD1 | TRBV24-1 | CATSGDSTEAFF | TGTGCCACCAGTGGGGACAGCACTGAAGCTTTCTTT
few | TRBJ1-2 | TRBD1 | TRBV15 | CATSSPGQANYGYTF | TGTGCCACCAGCTCCCCGGGACAGGCTAACTATGGCTACACCTTC
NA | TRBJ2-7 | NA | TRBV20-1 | CSARRPGRSYEQYF | TGCAGTGCTAGACGACCGGGGAGGTCCTACGAGCAGTACTTC
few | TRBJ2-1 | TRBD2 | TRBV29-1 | CSVDLAGGNEQFF | TGCAGCGTTGATCTAGCGGGAGGGAATGAGCAGTTCTTC
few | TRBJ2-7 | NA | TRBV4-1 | CASSQDTAGTGNYEQYF | TGCGCCAGCAGCCAAGACACAGCCGGAACAGGTAACTACGAGCAGTACTTC
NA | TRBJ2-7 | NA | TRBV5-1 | CANSLERASYEQYF | TGCGCCAACAGCTTGGAGCGGGCTTCCTACGAGCAGTACTTC
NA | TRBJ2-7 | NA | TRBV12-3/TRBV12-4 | CASSLVRKGGYEQYF | TGTGCCAGCAGTTTGGTAAGGAAAGGGGGCTACGAGCAGTACTTC
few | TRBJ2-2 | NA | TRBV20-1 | CSANDRRNTGELFF | TGCAGTGCGAACGACAGGCGGAACACCGGGGAGCTGTTTTTT
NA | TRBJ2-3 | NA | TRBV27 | CASSPTWDSRTQYF | TGCGCCAGCAGTCCAACTTGGGACTCCCGCACGCAGTATTTT
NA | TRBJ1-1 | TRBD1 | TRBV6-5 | CASSYEQGASTEAFF | TGTGCCAGCAGTTACGAACAGGGGGCGAGCACTGAAGCTTTCTTT
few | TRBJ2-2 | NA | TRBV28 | CASSLPGQNTGELFF | TGTGCCAGCAGTTTGCCCGGACAGAACACCGGGGAGCTGTTTTTT
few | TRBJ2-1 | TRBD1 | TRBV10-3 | CAIRGTVSDNEQFF | TGTGCCATCAGGGGGACAGTGTCGGACAATGAGCAGTTCTTC
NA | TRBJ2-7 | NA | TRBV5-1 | CASSSHLGASYEQYF | TGCGCCAGCAGCTCCCACTTAGGGGCATCCTACGAGCAGTACTTC
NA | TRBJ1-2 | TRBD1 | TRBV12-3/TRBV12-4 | CASTRGAPNGYTF | TGTGCCAGCACCAGGGGGGCTCCAAATGGCTACACCTTC
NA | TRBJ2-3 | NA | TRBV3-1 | CASSQAPLVIGDTQYF | TGTGCCAGCAGCCAAGCCCCTCTAGTTATAGGAGATACGCAGTATTTT
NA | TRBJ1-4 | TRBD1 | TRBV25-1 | CASSAATGSTEKLFF | TGTGCCAGCAGTGCCGCGACAGGGAGTACGGAAAAACTGTTTTTT
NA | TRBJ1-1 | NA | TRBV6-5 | CASSYSWIDTEAFF | TGTGCCAGCAGTTACTCTTGGATTGACACTGAAGCTTTCTTT
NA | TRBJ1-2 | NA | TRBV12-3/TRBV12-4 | CASQQGSHYGYTF | TGTGCCAGCCAACAGGGTTCGCACTATGGCTACACCTTC
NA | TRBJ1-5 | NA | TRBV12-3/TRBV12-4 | CASSDTYSNQPQHF | TGTGCCAGCAGCGACACTTATAGCAATCAGCCCCAGCATTTT
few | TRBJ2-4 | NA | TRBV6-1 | CASSETVNQNIQYF | TGTGCCAGCAGTGAGACAGTGAACCAAAACATTCAGTACTTC
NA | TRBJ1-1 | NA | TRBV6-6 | CASSYELAGWAFF | TGTGCCAGCAGTTACGAGCTCGCAGGGTGGGCTTTCTTT
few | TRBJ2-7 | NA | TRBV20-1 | CSASSDSRSYEQYF | TGCAGTGCTAGTTCTGATAGCAGGTCCTACGAGCAGTACTTC
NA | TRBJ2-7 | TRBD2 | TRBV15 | CATSRVRAGAGEQYF | TGTGCCACCAGCAGAGTTCGAGCGGGAGCGGGGGAGCAGTACTTC
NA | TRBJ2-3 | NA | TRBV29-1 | CSVEDLQDRSTDTQYF | TGCAGCGTTGAAGATCTTCAGGATAGAAGCACAGATACGCAGTATTTT
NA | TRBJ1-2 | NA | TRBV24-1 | CATSDLGTDGYTF | TGTGCCACCAGTGATTTAGGCACAGATGGCTACACCTTC